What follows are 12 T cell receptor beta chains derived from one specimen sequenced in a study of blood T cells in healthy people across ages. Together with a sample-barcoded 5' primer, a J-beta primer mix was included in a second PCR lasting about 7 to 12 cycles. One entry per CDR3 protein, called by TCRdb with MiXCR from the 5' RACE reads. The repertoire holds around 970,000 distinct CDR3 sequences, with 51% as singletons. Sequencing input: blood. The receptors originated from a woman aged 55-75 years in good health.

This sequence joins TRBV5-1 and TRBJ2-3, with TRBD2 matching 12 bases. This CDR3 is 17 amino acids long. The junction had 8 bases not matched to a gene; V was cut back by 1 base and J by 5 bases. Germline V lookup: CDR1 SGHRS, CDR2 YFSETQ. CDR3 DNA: TGCGCCAGCAGCTTGACGATACCGGGACTAGCGGGAGATACGCAGTATTTT. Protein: CASSLTIPGLAGDTQYF.

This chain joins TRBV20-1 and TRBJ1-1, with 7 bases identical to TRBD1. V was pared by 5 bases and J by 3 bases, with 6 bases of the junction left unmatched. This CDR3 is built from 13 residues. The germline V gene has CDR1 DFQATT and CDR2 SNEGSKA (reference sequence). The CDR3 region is CSAAGQADTEAFF. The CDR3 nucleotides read TGCAGTGCTGCCGGACAGGCGGACACTGAAGCTTTCTTT.

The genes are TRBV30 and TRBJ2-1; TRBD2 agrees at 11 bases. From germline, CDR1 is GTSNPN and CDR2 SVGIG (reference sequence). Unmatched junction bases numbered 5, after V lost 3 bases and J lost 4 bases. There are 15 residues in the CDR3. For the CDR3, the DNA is TGTGCCTGGAGAGCCGGGACTAGCGGATACAATGAGCAGTTCTTC. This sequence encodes CAWRAGTSGYNEQFF. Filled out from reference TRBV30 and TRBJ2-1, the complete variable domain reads SQTIHQWPATLVQPVGSPLSLECTVEGTSNPNLYWYRQAAGRGLQLLFYSVGIGQISSEVPQNLSASRPQDRQFILSSKKLLLSDSGFYLCAWRAGTSGYNEQFFGPGTRLTVL.

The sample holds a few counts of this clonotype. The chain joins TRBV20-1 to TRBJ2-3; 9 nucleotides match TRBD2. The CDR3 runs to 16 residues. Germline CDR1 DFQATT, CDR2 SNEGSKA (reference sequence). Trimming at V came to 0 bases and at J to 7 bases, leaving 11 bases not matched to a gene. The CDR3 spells CSARDRGSGSLNTQYF. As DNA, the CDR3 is TGCAGTGCTAGAGATAGAGGTAGCGGGAGTTTGAATACGCAGTATTTT.

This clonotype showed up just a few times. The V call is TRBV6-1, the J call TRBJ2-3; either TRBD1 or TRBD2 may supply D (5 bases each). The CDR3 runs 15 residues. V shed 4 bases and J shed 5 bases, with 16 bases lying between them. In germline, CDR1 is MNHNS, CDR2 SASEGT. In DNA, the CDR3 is TGTGCCAGCAGTGCCGGGGCTTCGAGGCTAGATACGCAGTATTTT. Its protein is CASSAGASRLDTQYF.

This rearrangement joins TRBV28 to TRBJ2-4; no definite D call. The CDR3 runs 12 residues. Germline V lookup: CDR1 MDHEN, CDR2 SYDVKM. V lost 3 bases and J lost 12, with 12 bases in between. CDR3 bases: TGTGCCAGCAGTTTCCTTTTGGCTACTCAGTACTTC. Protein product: CASSFLLATQYF.

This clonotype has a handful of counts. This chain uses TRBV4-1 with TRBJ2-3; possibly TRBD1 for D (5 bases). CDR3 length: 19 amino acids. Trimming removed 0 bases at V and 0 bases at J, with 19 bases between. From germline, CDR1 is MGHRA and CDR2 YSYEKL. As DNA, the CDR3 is TGCGCCAGCAGCCAAGAACCCCAGACAGCTACATCTAGCACAGATACGCAGTATTTT. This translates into CASSQEPQTATSSTDTQYF.

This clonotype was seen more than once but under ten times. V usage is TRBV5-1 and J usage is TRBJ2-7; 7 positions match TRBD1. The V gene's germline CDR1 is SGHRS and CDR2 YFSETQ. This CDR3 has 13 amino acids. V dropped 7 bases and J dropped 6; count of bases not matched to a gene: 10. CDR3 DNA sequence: TGCGCCAGCGCAAGGGGGACAGCCAGCGAGCAGTACTTC. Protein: CASARGTASEQYF.

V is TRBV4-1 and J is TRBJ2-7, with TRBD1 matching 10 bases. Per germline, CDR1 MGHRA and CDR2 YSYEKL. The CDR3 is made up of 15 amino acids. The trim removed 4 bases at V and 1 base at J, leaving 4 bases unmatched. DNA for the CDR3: TGCGCCAGCAGCCGTGCGGGACAGGGGTCCTACGAGCAGTACTTC. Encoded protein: CASSRAGQGSYEQYF.

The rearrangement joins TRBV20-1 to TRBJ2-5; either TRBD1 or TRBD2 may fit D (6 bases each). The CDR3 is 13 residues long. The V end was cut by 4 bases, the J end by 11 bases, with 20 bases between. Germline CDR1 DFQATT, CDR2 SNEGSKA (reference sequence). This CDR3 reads CSATGQRTREQYF. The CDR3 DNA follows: TGCAGTGCTACGGGACAAAGAACTCGGGAGCAGTACTTC.

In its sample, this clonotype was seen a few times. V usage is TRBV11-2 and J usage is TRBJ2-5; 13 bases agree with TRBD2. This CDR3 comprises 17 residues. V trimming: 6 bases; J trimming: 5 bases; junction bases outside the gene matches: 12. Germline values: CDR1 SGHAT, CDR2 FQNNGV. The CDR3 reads CASRSGQLGLAGETQYF. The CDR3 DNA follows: TGTGCCAGCAGGAGTGGTCAGCTGGGACTAGCGGGGGAGACCCAGTACTTC.

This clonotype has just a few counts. This CDR3 reads CSAPGPGKTDTQYF. CDR3 DNA sequence: TGCAGTGCCCCGGGTCCAGGGAAGACAGATACGCAGTATTTT. The V gene is TRBV20-1, the J gene TRBJ2-3; D is possibly TRBD1 (5 bases). This CDR3 region has 14 residues. The V gene lost 6 bases and the J gene lost 3 bases, with 16 bases spanning the gap. CDR1 is DFQATT, CDR2 SNEGSKA, per germline (reference sequence).